Given below is one TCR beta chain in context. Its specificity is unknown. Here the CDR3 omits its conserved ending phenylalanine or tryptophan, so a read error is the likely source. This record belongs to a study of T cells in Graves' hyperthyroidism and ophthalmopathy. Study results and limitations: Clonotypes that were expanded in thyroid above 0.001 mostly appeared in blood too.

Template material for amplifying TCR beta CDR3 regions consisted of RNA transcripts. The HTBI set primed first-round TCR CDR3 RT-PCR. TCRdb analysed the multiplex PCR reads with MiXCR anew, one entry per CDR3 protein. In the table there are approximately 380,000 distinct CDR3 sequences, about 18% of which are singletons. CDR1 and CDR2 from the germline V gene are SGHVS and FQNEAQ. V lost 4 bases, J lost 5 bases, and 12 bases lay in between. The CDR3 extends over 13 amino acids. Diagnosis of hyperthyroidism was new in patients aged 18 to 65, and its duration was under 2 months. The clonotype comes from a woman under 30 with Graves' hyperthyroidism. J is TRBJ2-7 and V is TRBV7-8, with D hard to call. The specimen sequenced was blood. The CDR3 sequence is CASSSVGSHEQYL. CDR3 in DNA: TGTGCCAGCAGCTCGGTCGGTTCCCACGAGCAGTACTTG.